A single sample is the source of the 17 T cell receptor beta chains below, sequenced in a study of blood T cell repertoires in COVID-19. Assay: immunoSEQ multiplex PCR; the TCRdb copy retains only in-frame clones and omits some. The sample has about 120,000 clones, more than 75% seen once. The sample taken for sequencing was peripheral blood. The receptor set was obtained from a man in his sixties with acute or convalescent COVID-19.

This rearrangement joins TRBV5-1 to TRBJ1-3; D might be TRBD1 (6 bases). This CDR3 region has 15 residues. From germline, CDR1 is SGHRS and CDR2 YFSETQ. Trimming removed 4 bases at V and 2 bases at J, with 13 bases between. CDR3 protein: CASSPTGTTGNTIYF. The CDR3 DNA reads as TGCGCCAGCAGCCCTACCGGGACAACTGGAAACACCATATATTTT.

As DNA, the CDR3 is TGTGCCACCAGTGATCCAGCGGGGGGGCCGGAGCAGTTCTTC. It codes for CATSDPAGGPEQFF. J is TRBJ2-1 and V is TRBV24-1; 10 nucleotides agree with TRBD2. Trimming at V came to 3 bases and at J to 10 bases, leaving 5 bases not matched to a gene. The CDR3 has 14 residues. CDR1 KGHDR and CDR2 SFDVKD come from the germline V gene.

The rearrangement joins TRBV19 to TRBJ2-2, with 10 bases aligning to TRBD1. The V gene end was trimmed by 6 bases and the J gene end by 5 bases; junction bases not matched to a gene: 9. Germline V lookup: CDR1 LNHDA, CDR2 SQIVND (reference sequence). The CDR3 sequence is 16 residues long. The CDR3 sequence: CASSPRQGAGTGELFF. The CDR3 nucleotides read TGTGCCAGTAGCCCGAGACAGGGGGCGGGAACCGGGGAGCTGTTTTTT.

There are a few counts of this clone. The rearrangement uses TRBV7-3 and TRBJ1-6, with 7 bases fitting TRBD1. There are 16 residues in the CDR3. The V and J ends lost 1 base and 6 bases, in that order; junction bases with no gene match: 6. The V gene's germline CDR1 is SGHTA and CDR2 FQGTGA. CDR3 loop: CASSLNGGQSNSPLHF. In DNA form, the CDR3 reads TGTGCCAGCAGCTTAAACGGGGGACAGTCTAATTCACCCCTCCACTTT.

The gene calls are TRBV29-1 and TRBJ2-1; D unresolved. V shed 4 bases and J shed 7 bases, with 8 bases lying between them. The germline CDR1 and CDR2 sequences are SQVTM and ANQGSEA. The CDR3 extends over 11 amino acids. CDR3 sequence reads: CSVGAVNEQFF. DNA of the CDR3: TGCAGCGTTGGTGCGGTGAATGAGCAGTTCTTC.

The sample holds one count of this clone. The chain is built from TRBV3-1 (or the pseudogene TRBV3-2) and TRBJ2-7; weak D call: TRBD2 (6 bases). Trimming removed 5 bases at V and 7 bases at J, with 18 bases between. Germline V gene lookup returns CDR1 LGHDT and CDR2 YNNKEL (reference sequence). This CDR3 is built from 14 residues. CDR3 loop: CASSAGTRQGEQYF. The CDR3 region has the DNA TGTGCCAGCAGCGCCGGGACTCGCCAGGGTGAGCAGTACTTC.

The chain employs TRBV30 and TRBJ1-4; TRBD1 aligns across 11 bases. The ends lost 7 bases at V and 4 bases at J; junction bases unmatched: 2. CDR3 length: 13 residues. The germline gives CDR1 GTSNPN, CDR2 SVGIG (reference sequence). The CDR3 reads CASDRGLNEKLFF. The CDR3 bases are TGTGCCTCGGACAGGGGGCTTAATGAAAAACTGTTTTTT.

The chain links TRBV4-1 to TRBJ1-5; no reliable D call. CDR3 length: 16 amino acids. The V end lost 1 base, the J end lost 0 bases, and 10 bases lay between the germline ends. The V gene's germline CDR1 is MGHRA and CDR2 YSYEKL. The DNA for the CDR3 is TGCGCCAGCAGCCAAGTCCCCGAGTATAGCAATCAGCCCCAGCATTTT. Translated, it gives CASSQVPEYSNQPQHF.

The sample holds one count of this clone. V usage is TRBV18 and J usage is TRBJ1-5; tentative D call: TRBD1 (5 bases). V shed 2 bases and J shed 8 bases, with 10 bases lying between them. Germline V gives CDR1 KGHSH, CDR2 LQKENI. CDR3 size: 13 residues. The CDR3 sequence is CASSPASQEPQHF. The CDR3 DNA sequence: TGTGCCAGCTCACCAGCGTCACAGGAGCCCCAGCATTTT.

The genes are TRBV5-1 and TRBJ1-6, with a tentative D call TRBD1 (5 bases). Deletions cut 2 bases from V and 0 bases from J, with 21 bases between. The CDR3 totals 20 residues. Germline V gene data show CDR1 as SGHRS and CDR2 as YFSETQ. This CDR3 is CASSFAGTGSSSSYNSPLHF. The CDR3 DNA follows: TGCGCCAGCAGCTTTGCCGGGACTGGGAGTTCGAGCTCCTATAATTCACCCCTCCACTTT.

The chain uses TRBV5-4 and TRBJ2-5; 7 nucleotides align to TRBD1. Germline lookup yields CDR1 SGHNT and CDR2 YYREEE (reference sequence). The CDR3 is 14 amino acids. The V and J ends lost 4 bases and 5 bases, in that order; junction bases with no gene match: 8. CDR3 nucleotide sequence: TGTGCCAGCAGCACGGGACAGAAGGTGGAGACCCAGTACTTC. Its protein is CASSTGQKVETQYF.

V usage is TRBV6-5 and J usage is TRBJ1-1, with D maybe TRBD1 (6 bases). The CDR3 totals 13 residues. In germline, CDR1 is MNHEY, CDR2 SVGAGI. Trimming left V 6 bases short and J 9 bases short, with 17 bases between. CDR3 in DNA: TGTGCCAGCAGGGGGACCGGGACAACCCAAGCTTTCTTT. Its protein product is CASRGTGTTQAFF.

Remarks on this clone: Other nucleotide sequences in the sample specify the same CDR3. The chain recombines TRBV19 with TRBJ1-5; 7 bases agree with TRBD1. Germline-derived CDR1 and CDR2 are LNHDA and SQIVND (reference sequence). This CDR3 has 14 residues. V dropped 2 bases and J dropped 3; count of bases not matched to a gene: 1. The CDR3 loop reads CASSITGANQPQHF. The DNA for the CDR3 is TGTGCCAGTAGTATAACAGGGGCCAATCAGCCCCAGCATTTT.

This chain links TRBV11-2 with TRBJ2-2, with 11 bases aligning to TRBD2. CDR1 is SGHAT and CDR2 is FQNNGV in the germline V gene. With 5 bases clipped from V and 6 bases from J, the junction kept 17 bases outside the gene matches. The length of the CDR3 is 19 residues. CDR3 in DNA: TGTGCCAGCAGCGCCAGGGGACCTACTAGCGGGAGTCGAGCCGGGGAGCTGTTTTTT. It translates to CASSARGPTSGSRAGELFF. Variable domain in full (rest from reference TRBV11-2 and TRBJ2-2): EAGVAQSPRYKIIEKRQSVAFWCNPISGHATLYWYQQILGQGPKLLIQFQNNGVVDDSQLPKDRFSAERLKGVDSTLKIQPAKLEDSAVYLCASSARGPTSGSRAGELFFGEGSRLTVL.

The V call is TRBV2, the J call TRBJ2-5; maybe TRBD2 (7 bases). This CDR3 has 13 amino acids. With 6 bases removed from V and 5 bases from J, the gap between germline ends came to 13 bases. Germline assignment: CDR1 SNHLY and CDR2 FYNNEI. CDR3 sequence (DNA): TGTGCCAGCAGGGGCGGGGGCGCGGAGACCCAGTACTTC. Translation gives CASRGGGAETQYF.

The chain joins TRBV4-2 to TRBJ2-7, with D possibly TRBD2 on 5 matching bases. V lost 0 bases, J lost 1 base, and 7 bases lay in between. The CDR3 is 14 amino acids. Germline V gene data show CDR1 as LGHNA and CDR2 as YNFKEQ. CDR3 region: CASSQERLSYEQYF. In DNA form, the CDR3 reads TGTGCCAGCAGCCAAGAAAGACTATCCTACGAGCAGTACTTC.

The rearrangement uses TRBV19 and TRBJ2-7, with D possibly matching TRBD2 (5 bases). CDR3 length: 13 amino acids. CDR1 LNHDA and CDR2 SQIVND come from the germline V gene (reference sequence). Trimming pared 8 bases from V and 4 bases from J, leaving 15 bases between. The chain's CDR3 is CASRRGREYEQYF. Here the CDR3 DNA reads TGTGCCAGTCGTCGGGGTAGGGAGTACGAGCAGTACTTC.